This T cell receptor beta chain originates from a study of B cell selection in AIRE deficiency. Study-level points and caveats: Tconv and Treg cells from AIRE-deficient patients resembled healthy donors in TCRBV usage, CDR3 length and diversity. Shared Treg sequences were biased toward short CDR3s with few non-templated nucleotide insertions. About 30% of healthy-shared Treg TCRbeta sequences appeared in patient Tconv cells.

Trimming stripped 5 bases from V and 4 bases from J, with 11 bases between. Germline V CDR1 and CDR2: LNHDA, SQIVND (reference sequence). The CDR3 is 14 amino acids. CD4+CD127+ cells were sorted as the conventional CD4 T cells. Authors' analysis steps: Patients' conventional T cells yielded around 9.9x10^4 distinct TCRbeta sequences; donors' roughly 140,000. The method was immunoSEQ multiplex PCR; TCRdb's version includes in-frame clones alone and lacks a portion of them. V and J calls and clone size are copied from that table; D and trimming were computed from the DNA. The profile shows 20,000 to 30,000 clones, about 96% of them singletons. As to this clone: The antigen remains undetermined.

The receptor was isolated from a human donor in good health. The gene calls are TRBV19 and TRBJ1-4; D perhaps matches TRBD1 (6 bases). Material: CD4+CD127+ conventional T cells sorted from PBMCs. The CDR3 protein is CASSPGTYNEKLFF. The CDR3 nucleotides read TGTGCCAGTAGTCCCGGGACATATAATGAAAAACTGTTTTTT.